This TCR beta chain was captured by sequencing in a study of regulatory dendritic cells for organ transplantation. Whole-study findings and limits: Memory T cells were less diverse than naive, with memory CD8+ most oligoclonal. Considerable individual heterogeneity was seen in alloreactive memory CD8+ T cells.

The germline CDR1 and CDR2 sequences are MGHRA and YSYEKL. The CDR3 loop spans 15 amino acids. The V end was cut by 5 bases, the J end by 0 bases, with 12 bases between. The table came from immunoSEQ multiplex PCR; TCRdb's copy has only in-frame clones and leaves some out. The table shows around 21,000 clones, with 85% occurring only once. As to this clone: Its specificity is not known.

Sorted subsets were CFSE-labeled and cultured 4 to 6 days with allogeneic dendritic cells. CD4+ or CD8+ T cells were sorted as naive CD45RA+ or memory CD45RO+. This sequence was found in a human donor in good health. Specimen: naive CD4+ T cells from blood cultured with dendritic cells. Subset: CD45RA+ naive T cells. The V and J genes are TRBV4-1 and TRBJ2-3; D not resolved. CDR3 bases: TGCGCCAGCAGCTCCCCACGGCTCAGCACAGATACGCAGTATTTT. Its translation: CASSSPRLSTDTQYF.